This T cell receptor beta chain was sequenced during a study of PD-1 blockade in classical Hodgkin lymphoma. Turning to the study itself: It was nivolumab at 3 mg/kg, given intravenously every 2 weeks, that patients received.

The time point: cycle 4 day 1 (C4D1), after more than five weeks of nivolumab. Every one of the patients relapsed after autologous stem cell transplantation (brentuximab vedotin exposure was variable). Points on this clone: Its cognate antigen is unknown.

The CDR3 runs to 13 residues. Germline V gene lookup returns CDR1 SGHTA and CDR2 FQGTGA. With 5 bases clipped from V and 3 bases from J, the junction kept 3 bases outside the gene matches. Repertoires were generated with immunoSEQ multiplex PCR, while TCRdb's copy carries only in-frame clones and drops some. The sample lists tens of thousands of clones, roughly four fifths occurring once. Findings of the study overall: Nothing has yet pinned down what causes the repertoire differences, possibly disease activity or prior therapy.

The sequence derives from a human donor with classical Hodgkin lymphoma. The chain joins TRBV7-3 to TRBJ1-1, with TRBD1 matching 7 bases. This sample comprised peripheral blood mononuclear cells (PBMCs), obtained before the fourth cycle of nivolumab. The CDR3 DNA is TGTGCCAGCAGCCGGGACAGACACACTGAAGCTTTCTTT. Protein: CASSRDRHTEAFF.